This TCR beta chain comes out of a study of post-analysis software for immune sequencing data. Study summary: Relapsing-remitting, secondary progressive and progressive-relapsing multiple sclerosis were all included among the disease courses.

Study-wide findings and caveats: Controls had significantly higher normalized Chao1 diversity than multiple sclerosis patients.

With regard to this clonotype: Its antigen is currently unknown.

The TCR beta cDNA libraries contained unique molecular identifiers. cDNA molecules numbering around 500,000 came from approximately 1 to 10 million T cells. TCRdb redid the calling of the PCR reads with MiXCR, one entry per CDR3 protein. This sample has some 500,000 distinct CDR3 sequences, with around 40% found just once. The source of this sequence is a girl aged 5-17 years with multiple sclerosis. The specimen sequenced was blood.

The CDR3 region is CSVTDSRRTDTQYF. The CDR3 DNA sequence: TGCAGCGTCACGGACAGTCGCCGCACAGATACGCAGTATTTT. This chain joins TRBV29-1 and TRBJ2-3; TRBD1 might be the D (6 bases). In germline, CDR1 is SQVTM, CDR2 ANQGSEA. CDR3 length equals 14 residues. The V gene lost 6 bases and the J gene lost 1 base, with 14 bases spanning the gap.